Below are 18 T cell receptor beta chains sequenced from a single sample in a study of blood T cell repertoires in COVID-19. The method was immunoSEQ multiplex PCR; TCRdb's version includes in-frame clones alone and lacks a portion of them. The sample lists some 300,000 clones, 89% occurring once. The source material was PBMCs or T cells enriched from blood (not recorded which). The receptor source for this set is a woman aged 25 to 39 who had recovered from COVID-19.

This clone was seen a single time. The chain combines TRBV5-1 with TRBJ1-5, with 7 bases that match TRBD1. CDR1 is SGHRS, CDR2 YFSETQ, per germline. The CDR3 is 16 amino acids. J lost 0 bases, V lost 4 bases, and 7 bases had no gene match. In DNA form, the CDR3 reads TGCGCCAGCAGCCCCGGGACAGATCATAGCAATCAGCCCCAGCATTTT. Its protein is CASSPGTDHSNQPQHF.

V usage is TRBV12-3 or TRBV12-4 and J usage is TRBJ2-1; the D gene is possibly TRBD2 (5 bases). The CDR3 covers 12 residues. V was cut by 4 bases and J by 8 bases, with 9 bases left in between. CDR3 nucleotides: TGTGCCAGCAGTTCACTAGGCCATGAGCAGTTCTTC. Translated: CASSSLGHEQFF.

The chain combines TRBV5-6 with TRBJ2-3, with D possibly matching TRBD1 (5 bases). The CDR3 runs 15 residues. V lost 3 bases and J 4 bases, leaving 15 bases between the germline ends. In germline, CDR1 is SGHDT, CDR2 YYEEEE. CDR3 sequence: CASSSDRRGSDTQYF. The CDR3 DNA follows: TGTGCCAGCAGCTCCGACAGAAGGGGCTCAGATACGCAGTATTTT.

This clone was detected a few times. This sequence joins TRBV20-1 and TRBJ2-1; 8 bases fit TRBD2. The germline gives CDR1 DFQATT, CDR2 SNEGSKA (reference sequence). The CDR3 consists of 14 residues. V shed 3 bases, J shed 4 bases, and the junction held 5 bases outside the gene matches. In DNA form, the CDR3 reads TGCAGTGCTAGTTTCGGGAGGGATTACAATGAGCAGTTCTTC. Encoded protein: CSASFGRDYNEQFF.

The chain employs TRBV19 and TRBJ1-1; D uncertain. V was cut by 6 bases and J by 1 base, with 18 bases left in between. Germline assignment: CDR1 LNHDA and CDR2 SQIVND (reference sequence). The CDR3 runs to 16 residues. The chain's CDR3 is CASSPWSGKGNTEAFF. The CDR3 DNA follows: TGTGCCAGTAGCCCTTGGAGCGGGAAGGGGAACACTGAAGCTTTCTTT.

The V and J genes are TRBV12-3 or TRBV12-4 and TRBJ1-2, with D unresolved. Between the trimmed V and J ends, which lost 5 bases and 8 bases, there was a span of 12 bases. This CDR3 has 12 residues. DNA of the CDR3: TGTGCCAGCAGTGGACTTCGTCAGGGCTACACCTTC. It encodes CASSGLRQGYTF.

The CDR3 here is CASSHSDRNQPQHF. CDR3 nucleotide sequence: TGTGCCAGCAGTCACTCGGACAGAAATCAGCCCCAGCATTTT. The V and J genes are TRBV25-1 and TRBJ1-5; D perhaps matches TRBD1 (6 bases). From germline, CDR1 is MGHDK and CDR2 SYGVNS. The V and J ends lost 5 bases and 4 bases respectively, with 12 bases between them. The CDR3 has 14 amino acids.

The V and J genes are TRBV7-8 and TRBJ2-4, with 7 bases lining up with TRBD1. The V and J ends lost 1 base and 7 bases, in that order; junction bases with no gene match: 1. Germline V CDR1 and CDR2: SGHVS, FQNEAQ. There are 13 residues in the CDR3. DNA for the CDR3: TGTGCCAGCAGCTTAGTGGACAGGAACATTCAGTACTTC. It specifies CASSLVDRNIQYF.

This clone came up a few times. The rearrangement joins TRBV6-5 to TRBJ2-7; 11 nucleotides line up with TRBD1. Germline V gene data show CDR1 as MNHEY and CDR2 as SVGAGI. The CDR3 contains 14 residues. J gave up 4 bases and V 8 bases, and 7 bases lay outside the gene matches. CDR3 bases: TGTGCCAGCGCTCGGACAGGGGGCATGTACGAGCAGTACTTC. As protein: CASARTGGMYEQYF.

For the CDR3, the DNA is TGTGCCAGCAGCTCCCCTTTTAAGGGGGCGTCTGGAAACACCATATATTTT. Its protein product is CASSSPFKGASGNTIYF. This rearrangement joins TRBV7-2 to TRBJ1-3; 7 bases line up with TRBD1. V shed 4 bases and J 1 base; nucleotides not matched to a gene: 10. Germline V CDR1 and CDR2: SGHTA, FQGNSA. CDR3 length: 17 residues.

This chain links TRBV30 with TRBJ1-1; D gene unclear. Deletions cut 5 bases from V and 4 bases from J, with 17 bases between. The germline gives CDR1 GTSNPN, CDR2 SVGIG (reference sequence). The CDR3 runs to 14 residues. This chain's CDR3 is CAWGVDLGVTEAFF. The CDR3 nucleotides read TGTGCCTGGGGGGTAGACCTAGGTGTCACTGAAGCTTTCTTT.

V is TRBV6-4 and J is TRBJ1-2; D gene unclear. The germline V gene has CDR1 MRHNA and CDR2 SNTAGT. The CDR3 runs 14 residues. V shed 3 bases and J shed 5 bases, with 13 bases lying between them. CDR3 residues: CASSEVAGTYGYTF. Written as DNA, the CDR3 is TGTGCCAGCAGTGAAGTGGCAGGAACATATGGCTACACCTTC.

The chain links TRBV28 to TRBJ2-3; D is possibly TRBD2 (5 bases). CDR3 length: 15 residues. Trimming pared 2 bases from V and 0 bases from J, leaving 9 bases between. Germline loops: CDR1 MDHEN, CDR2 SYDVKM. CDR3 sequence: CASSLPRTSTDTQYF. Here the CDR3 DNA reads TGTGCCAGCAGTTTACCTAGGACTAGCACAGATACGCAGTATTTT.

J is TRBJ1-1 and V is TRBV19; possible D gene TRBD1, 5 bases. CDR1 is LNHDA, CDR2 SQIVND, per germline (reference sequence). There are 15 residues in the CDR3. V gave up 2 bases and J gave up 4 bases, with 14 bases separating them. The CDR3 spells CASSIISGGGTEAFF. The CDR3 nucleotides are TGTGCCAGTAGTATAATTTCCGGGGGAGGCACTGAAGCTTTCTTT.

The chain uses TRBV12-5 and TRBJ2-3; D gene uncertain. Germline CDR1 is LGHNT and CDR2 is FRNRAP. CDR3 length equals 16 residues. Trimming took off 0 bases at V and 4 bases at J, with 14 bases between the two ends. The CDR3 DNA sequence: TGTGCTAGTGGTTTGGTACATTCTGGCCCCGCAGATACGCAGTATTTT. This translates into CASGLVHSGPADTQYF.

The chain has TRBV7-2 and TRBJ2-7; 10 nucleotides agree with TRBD2. Germline CDR1 is SGHTA and CDR2 is FQGNSA. The CDR3 is 15 amino acids. V lost 5 bases, J lost 0 bases, and 4 bases stayed unmatched. The CDR3 loop reads CASSLLAGSSYEQYF. The CDR3 region has the DNA TGTGCCAGCAGCCTACTAGCGGGGAGCTCCTACGAGCAGTACTTC. Together with reference TRBV7-2 and TRBJ2-7, the CDR3 gives the full variable domain: GAGVSQSPSNKVTEKGKDVELRCDPISGHTALYWYRQSLGQGLEFLIYFQGNSAPDKSGLPSDRFSAERTGGSVSTLTIQRTQQEDSAVYLCASSLLAGSSYEQYFGPGTRLTVT.

The rearrangement uses TRBV5-6 and TRBJ1-2; D ambiguous. The CDR3 contains 13 residues. The ends were cut back, 6 bases at V and 8 bases at J, with 17 bases in the middle. Germline CDR1 SGHDT, CDR2 YYEEEE. The CDR3 region is CASTLAGFRGYTF. The CDR3 DNA sequence: TGTGCCAGCACTTTAGCGGGTTTTAGGGGCTACACCTTC.

The gene calls are TRBV2 and TRBJ1-6; D may be TRBD1 (6 bases). The CDR3 consists of 14 residues. V shed 4 bases and J shed 6 bases, with 10 bases lying between them. Germline values: CDR1 SNHLY, CDR2 FYNNEI. CDR3: CASSADRRNSPLHF. The CDR3 bases are TGTGCCAGCAGTGCAGACAGGCGTAATTCACCCCTCCACTTT.